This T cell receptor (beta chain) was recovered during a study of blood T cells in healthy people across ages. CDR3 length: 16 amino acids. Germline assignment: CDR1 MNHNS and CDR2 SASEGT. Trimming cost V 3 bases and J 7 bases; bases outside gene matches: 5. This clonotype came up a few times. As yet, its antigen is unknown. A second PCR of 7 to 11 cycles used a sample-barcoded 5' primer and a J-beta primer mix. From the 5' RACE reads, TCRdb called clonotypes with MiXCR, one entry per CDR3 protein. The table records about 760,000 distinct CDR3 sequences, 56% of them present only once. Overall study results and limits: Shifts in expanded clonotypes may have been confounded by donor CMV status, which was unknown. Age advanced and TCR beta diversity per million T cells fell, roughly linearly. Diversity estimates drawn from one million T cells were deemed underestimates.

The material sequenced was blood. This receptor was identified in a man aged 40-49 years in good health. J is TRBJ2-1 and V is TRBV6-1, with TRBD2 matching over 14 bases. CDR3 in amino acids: CASSDGTSGRGNEQFF. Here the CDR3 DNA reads TGTGCCAGCAGTGATGGGACTAGCGGGAGAGGGAATGAGCAGTTCTTC.